This TCR beta chain comes out of a study of T cell responses to AZD1222 COVID-19 vaccine. Study-wide findings and caveats: Baseline antibody screening turned up just six seropositive AZD1222 recipients. Vaccine-associated CD4 TCRs ranged over spike, dominating at 160-218 and 743-854. When two AZD1222 doses had been given, Spike-specific TCR breadth and depth rose.

Worth noting for this clone: Its antigen remains unidentified.

This CDR3 comprises 17 residues. V lost 3 bases and J lost 0, with 12 bases in between. Germline CDR1 and CDR2: SGHTA and FQGNSA. Data came from immunoSEQ multiplex PCR; TCRdb stores just in-frame clones and leaves some out. The data show 130,000 or so clones, over 75% seen once. The V gene is TRBV7-2, the J gene TRBJ2-6; D is possibly TRBD1 (5 bases). The receptor was isolated from an adult in good health. This material consisted of peripheral blood, taken on day 0 of AZD1222 vaccination. The CDR3 nucleotides read TGTGCCAGCAGCTTCTCAGGGTCAAGCTCTGGGGCCAACGTCCTGACTTTC. Its translation is CASSFSGSSSGANVLTF.